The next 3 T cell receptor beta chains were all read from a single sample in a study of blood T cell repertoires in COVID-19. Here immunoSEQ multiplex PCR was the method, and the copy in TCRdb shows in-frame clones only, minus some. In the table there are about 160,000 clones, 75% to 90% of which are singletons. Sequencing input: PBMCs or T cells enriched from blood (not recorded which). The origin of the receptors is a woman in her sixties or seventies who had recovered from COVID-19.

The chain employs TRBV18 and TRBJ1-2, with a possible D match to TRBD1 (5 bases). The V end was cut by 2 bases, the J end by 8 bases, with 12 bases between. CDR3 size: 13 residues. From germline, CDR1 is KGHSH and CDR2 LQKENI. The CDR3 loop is CASSPKGDSGYTF. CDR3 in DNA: TGTGCCAGCTCACCAAAAGGGGATAGCGGCTACACCTTC.

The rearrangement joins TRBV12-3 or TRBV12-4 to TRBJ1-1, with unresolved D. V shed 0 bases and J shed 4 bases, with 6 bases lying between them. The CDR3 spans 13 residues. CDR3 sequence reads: CASSLARPTEAFF. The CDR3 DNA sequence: TGTGCCAGCAGTTTAGCGAGGCCCACTGAAGCTTTCTTT.

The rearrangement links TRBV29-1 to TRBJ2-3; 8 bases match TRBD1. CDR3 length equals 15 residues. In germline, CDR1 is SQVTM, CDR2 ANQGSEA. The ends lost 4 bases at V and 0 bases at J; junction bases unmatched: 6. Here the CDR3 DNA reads TGCAGCGTTGCCCGGACAGGGATCAGCACAGATACGCAGTATTTT. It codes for CSVARTGISTDTQYF.